Below are 14 T cell receptor beta chains sequenced from a single sample in a study of T cells after posttransplantation cyclophosphamide (dated by TCRdb to 2016 to 2018). Preparation of the library involved the immunoSEQ multiplex PCR assay. TCRdb retrieved this table from immuneACCESS and kept in-frame rearrangements only. Not all clones are present; in checked studies, unresolved V genes account for under half, and no reason is known for the remainder. The sample contains more than 20,000 clones, roughly two thirds of them found a single time. About 0.71% of the sample is taken by the ten largest. Sequencing was performed on memory CD4+ T cells sorted from PBMCs. The source is a woman aged 55 to 70 in good health, CMV-negative, and a related stem cell transplant donor.

V gene TRBV7-2 combines with J gene TRBJ1-6; 7 positions match TRBD1. This CDR3 comprises 15 residues. CDR1 is SGHTA, CDR2 FQGNSA, per germline. The V gene end was trimmed by 1 base and the J gene end by 7 bases; junction bases not matched to a gene: 4. As DNA, the CDR3 is TGTGCCAGCAGCTTAGGAGGGGGACAGAATTCACCCCTCCACTTT. Protein product: CASSLGGGQNSPLHF.

This clone was observed a single time. J is TRBJ1-6 and V is TRBV19, with 7 bases identical to TRBD1. This CDR3 has 17 residues. CDR1 and CDR2 (germline): LNHDA, SQIVND (reference sequence). V gave up 3 bases and J gave up 6 bases; unmatched junction bases: 11. For the CDR3, the DNA is TGTGCCAGTAGTATCCAGGGGGACCTCCTCCGTAATTCACCCCTCCACTTT. Translation gives CASSIQGDLLRNSPLHF.

The chain combines TRBV19 with TRBJ1-5, with TRBD1 matching 7 bases. Germline V gene lookup returns CDR1 LNHDA and CDR2 SQIVND (reference sequence). The CDR3 runs to 13 residues. V was clipped by 6 bases and J by 5 bases; unmatched bases: 4. Here the CDR3 reads CASRGQNYQPQHF. Written as DNA, the CDR3 is TGTGCCAGTAGGGGACAGAACTATCAGCCCCAGCATTTT. The full variable domain, its missing parts supplied by reference TRBV19 and TRBJ1-5, is DGGITQSPKYLFRKEGQNVTLSCEQNLNHDAMYWYRQDPGQGLRLIYYSQIVNDFQKGDIAEGYSVSREKKESFPLTVTSAQKNPTAFYLCASRGQNYQPQHFGDGTRLSIL.

The chain joins TRBV28 to TRBJ1-5; no clear D. CDR1 is MDHEN and CDR2 is SYDVKM in the germline V gene. CDR3 length equals 12 residues. Trimming pared 8 bases from V and 4 bases from J, leaving 9 bases between. CDR3 nucleotide sequence: TGTGCCAGCGGATCGGGGAATCAGCCCCAGCATTTT. Amino acid sequence: CASGSGNQPQHF.

The J gene is TRBJ2-7, the V gene TRBV18, with D possibly matching TRBD2 (6 bases). The CDR3 has 15 residues. In germline, CDR1 is KGHSH, CDR2 LQKENI. V gave up 3 bases and J gave up 1 base, with 13 bases separating them. DNA of the CDR3: TGTGCCAGCTCACCCGGCGAGAGCGGGTCCTACGAGCAGTACTTC. Amino acid sequence: CASSPGESGSYEQYF.

This clone was detected only a few times. V gene TRBV10-1 combines with J gene TRBJ1-6; 8 bases match TRBD1. Germline V gene lookup returns CDR1 WNHNN and CDR2 SYGVQD (reference sequence). Unmatched junction bases numbered 3, after V lost 6 bases and J lost 5 bases. The CDR3 is 14 amino acids. The CDR3 DNA reads TGCGCCAGCAGCGGGACAGGAGATAATTCACCCCTCCACTTT. Translated, it gives CASSGTGDNSPLHF.

This chain joins TRBV11-3 and TRBJ2-1, with a tentative D call TRBD2 (6 bases). Germline V lookup: CDR1 SGHNT, CDR2 YENEEA. CDR3 size: 15 residues. The ends were cut back, 5 bases at V and 5 bases at J, with 16 bases in the middle. The CDR3 coding sequence is TGTGCCAGCAGCCACACCCGGAGGGGAAACAATGAGCAGTTCTTC. Translation gives CASSHTRRGNNEQFF.

The chain couples TRBV25-1 to TRBJ2-3; TRBD1 matches 7 bases. This CDR3 contains 17 residues. CDR1 MGHDK and CDR2 SYGVNS come from the germline V gene. Trimming took 3 bases from V and 2 from J; bases not matched to a gene: 11. CDR3 nucleotide sequence: TGTGCCAGCAGTGACCTACGAGGGGGCTACCTCACAGATACGCAGTATTTT. Its translation is CASSDLRGGYLTDTQYF.

This chain links TRBV12-5 with TRBJ2-1; TRBD2 aligns across 10 bases. V shed 7 bases and J 10 bases; nucleotides not matched to a gene: 10. From germline, CDR1 is LGHNT and CDR2 FRNRAP. There are 14 residues in the CDR3. The CDR3 spells CASAISGGAGEQFF. CDR3 bases: TGTGCTAGTGCCATAAGCGGGGGGGCAGGGGAGCAGTTCTTC. Supplemented by reference TRBV12-5 and TRBJ2-1, the full variable domain reads DARVTQTPRHKVTEMGQEVTMRCQPILGHNTVFWYRQTMMQGLELLAYFRNRAPLDDSGMPKDRFSAEMPDATLATLKIQPSEPRDSAVYFCASAISGGAGEQFFGPGTRLTVL.

This chain connects TRBV5-1 to TRBJ2-1; D call uncertain. V lost 2 bases, J lost 7 bases, and 4 bases lay in between. CDR1 is SGHRS and CDR2 is YFSETQ in the germline V gene. The CDR3 loop spans 11 amino acids. The CDR3 spells CASSFMNEQFF. DNA of the CDR3: TGCGCCAGCAGCTTTATGAATGAGCAGTTCTTC.

This rearrangement joins TRBV19 to TRBJ2-5; a weak D match, TRBD1 (6 bases). V lost 4 bases and J 2 bases, leaving 11 bases between the germline ends. Per germline, CDR1 LNHDA and CDR2 SQIVND (reference sequence). This CDR3 is 14 amino acids long. The CDR3 DNA follows: TGTGCCAGTAGTAAAGGGGACAAGCAAGAGACCCAGTACTTC. Translation gives CASSKGDKQETQYF.

The chain recombines TRBV2 with TRBJ2-2; 8 bases align to TRBD2. The V and J ends lost 6 bases and 6 bases, in that order; junction bases with no gene match: 9. The CDR3 is made up of 15 amino acids. Germline V gene sequence: CDR1 SNHLY, CDR2 FYNNEI. The CDR3 protein is CASSGLASSAGELFF. CDR3 nucleotides: TGTGCCAGCAGCGGACTAGCTTCATCGGCCGGGGAGCTGTTTTTT. Combining the CDR3 with reference TRBV2 and TRBJ2-2 gives the whole variable domain EPEVTQTPSHQVTQMGQEVILRCVPISNHLYFYWYRQILGQKVEFLVSFYNNEISEKSEIFDDQFSVERPDGSNFTLKIRSTKLEDSAMYFCASSGLASSAGELFFGEGSRLTVL.

This clone has a single count. The chain has TRBV7-2 and TRBJ2-4, with D possibly matching TRBD1 (6 bases). The V gene lost 2 bases and the J gene lost 6 bases, with 11 bases spanning the gap. Per germline, CDR1 SGHTA and CDR2 FQGNSA. This CDR3 is built from 14 residues. The CDR3 spells CASSLSVGGNIQYF. The CDR3 DNA reads TGTGCCAGCAGCTTATCGGTAGGGGGAAACATTCAGTACTTC.

This chain joins TRBV28 and TRBJ1-1; TRBD1 agrees at 7 bases. This CDR3 region has 16 residues. The ends lost 3 bases at V and 0 bases at J; junction bases unmatched: 7. From germline, CDR1 is MDHEN and CDR2 SYDVKM. CDR3 region: CASSFSAGGLNTEAFF. The CDR3 coding sequence is TGTGCCAGCAGTTTCTCTGCAGGGGGTTTGAACACTGAAGCTTTCTTT. Full variable domain (missing parts from reference TRBV28 and TRBJ1-1): DVKVTQSSRYLVKRTGEKVFLECVQDMDHENMFWYRQDPGLGLRLIYFSYDVKMKEKGDIPEGYSVSREKKERFSLILESASTNQTSMYLCASSFSAGGLNTEAFFGQGTRLTVV.